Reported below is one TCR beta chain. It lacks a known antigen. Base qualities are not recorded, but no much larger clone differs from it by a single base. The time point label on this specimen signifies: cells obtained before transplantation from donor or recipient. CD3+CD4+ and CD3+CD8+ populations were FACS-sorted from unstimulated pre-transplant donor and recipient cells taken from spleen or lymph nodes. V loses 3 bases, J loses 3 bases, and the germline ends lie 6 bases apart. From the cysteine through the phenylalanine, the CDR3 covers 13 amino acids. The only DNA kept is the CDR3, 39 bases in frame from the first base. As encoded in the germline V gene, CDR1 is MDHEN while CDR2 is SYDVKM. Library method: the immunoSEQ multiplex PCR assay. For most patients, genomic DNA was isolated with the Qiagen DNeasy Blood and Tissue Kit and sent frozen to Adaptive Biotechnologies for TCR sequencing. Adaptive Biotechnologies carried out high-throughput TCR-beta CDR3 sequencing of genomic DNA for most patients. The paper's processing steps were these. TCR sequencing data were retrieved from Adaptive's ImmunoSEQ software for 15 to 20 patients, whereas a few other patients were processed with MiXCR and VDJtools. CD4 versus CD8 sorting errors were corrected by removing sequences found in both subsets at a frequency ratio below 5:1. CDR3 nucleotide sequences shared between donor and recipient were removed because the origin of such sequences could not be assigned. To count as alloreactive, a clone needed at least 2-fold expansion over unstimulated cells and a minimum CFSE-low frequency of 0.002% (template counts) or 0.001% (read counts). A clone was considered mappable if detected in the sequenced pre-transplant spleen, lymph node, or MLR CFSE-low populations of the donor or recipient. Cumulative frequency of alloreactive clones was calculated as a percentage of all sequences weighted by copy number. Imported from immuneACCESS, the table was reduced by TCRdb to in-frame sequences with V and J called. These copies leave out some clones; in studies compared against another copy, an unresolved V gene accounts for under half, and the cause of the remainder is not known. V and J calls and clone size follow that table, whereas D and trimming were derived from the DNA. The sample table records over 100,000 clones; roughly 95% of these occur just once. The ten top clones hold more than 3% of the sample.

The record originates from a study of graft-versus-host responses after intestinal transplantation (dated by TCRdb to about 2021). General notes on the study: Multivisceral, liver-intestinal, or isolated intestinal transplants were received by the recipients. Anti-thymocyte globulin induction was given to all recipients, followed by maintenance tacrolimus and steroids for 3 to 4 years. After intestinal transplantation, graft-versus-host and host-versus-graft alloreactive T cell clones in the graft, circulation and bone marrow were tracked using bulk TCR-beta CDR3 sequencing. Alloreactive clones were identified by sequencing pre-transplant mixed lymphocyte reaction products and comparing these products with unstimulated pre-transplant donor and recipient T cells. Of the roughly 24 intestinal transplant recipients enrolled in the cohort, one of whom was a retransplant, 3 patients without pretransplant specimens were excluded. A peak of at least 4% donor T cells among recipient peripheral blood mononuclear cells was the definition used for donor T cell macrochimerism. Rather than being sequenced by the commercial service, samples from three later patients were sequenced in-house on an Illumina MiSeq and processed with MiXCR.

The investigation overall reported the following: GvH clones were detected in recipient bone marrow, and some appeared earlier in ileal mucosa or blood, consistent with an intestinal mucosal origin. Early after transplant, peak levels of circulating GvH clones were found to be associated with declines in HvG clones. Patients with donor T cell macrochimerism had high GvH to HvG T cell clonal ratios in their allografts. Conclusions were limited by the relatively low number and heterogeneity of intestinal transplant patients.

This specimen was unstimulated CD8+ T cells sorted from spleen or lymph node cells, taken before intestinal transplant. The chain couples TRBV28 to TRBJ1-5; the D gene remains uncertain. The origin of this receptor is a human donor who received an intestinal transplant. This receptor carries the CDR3 CASSLSDNQPQHF. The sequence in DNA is TGTGCCAGCAGTTTGAGTGACAATCAGCCCCAGCATTTT. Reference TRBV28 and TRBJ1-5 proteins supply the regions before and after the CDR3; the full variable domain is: DVKVTQSSRYLVKRTGEKVFLECVQDMDHENMFWYRQDPGLGLRLIYFSYDVKMKEKGDIPEGYSVSREKKERFSLILESASTNQTSMYLCASSLSDNQPQHFGDGTRLSIL.